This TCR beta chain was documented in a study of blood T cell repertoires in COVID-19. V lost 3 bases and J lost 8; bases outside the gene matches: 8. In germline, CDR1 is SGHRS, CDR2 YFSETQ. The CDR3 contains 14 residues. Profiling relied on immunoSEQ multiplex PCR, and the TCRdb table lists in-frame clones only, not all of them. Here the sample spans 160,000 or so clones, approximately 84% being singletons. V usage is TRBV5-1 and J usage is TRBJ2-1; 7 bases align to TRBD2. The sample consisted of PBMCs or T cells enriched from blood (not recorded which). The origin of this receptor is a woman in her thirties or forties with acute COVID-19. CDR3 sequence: CASSSQNGLDEQFF. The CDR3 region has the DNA TGCGCCAGCAGCTCCCAAAACGGACTAGATGAGCAGTTCTTC.